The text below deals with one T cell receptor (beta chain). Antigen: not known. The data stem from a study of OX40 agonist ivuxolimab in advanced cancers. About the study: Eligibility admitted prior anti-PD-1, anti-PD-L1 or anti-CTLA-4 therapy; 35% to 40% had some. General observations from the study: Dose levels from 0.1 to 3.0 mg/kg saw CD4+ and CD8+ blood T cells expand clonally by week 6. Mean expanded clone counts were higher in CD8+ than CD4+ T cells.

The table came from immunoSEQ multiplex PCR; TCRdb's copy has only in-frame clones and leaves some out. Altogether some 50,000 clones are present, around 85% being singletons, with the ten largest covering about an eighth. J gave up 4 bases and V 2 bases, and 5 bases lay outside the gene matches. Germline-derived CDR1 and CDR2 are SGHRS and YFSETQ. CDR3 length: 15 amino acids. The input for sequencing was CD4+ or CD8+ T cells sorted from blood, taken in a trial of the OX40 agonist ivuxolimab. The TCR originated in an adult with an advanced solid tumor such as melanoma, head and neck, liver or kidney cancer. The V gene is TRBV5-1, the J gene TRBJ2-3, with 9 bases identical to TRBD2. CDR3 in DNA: TGCGCCAGCAGCTTTAGCGGGAGCCCCTCAGATACGCAGTATTTT. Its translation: CASSFSGSPSDTQYF.